This is a list of T cell receptor beta chains from one sample in a study of blood T cell repertoires in COVID-19. Libraries were prepared by immunoSEQ multiplex PCR; TCRdb keeps only in-frame clonotypes and omits some of them. This table has 110,000 to 150,000 clones, about four fifths appearing once. Sequencing used PBMCs or T cells enriched from blood (not recorded which). Every receptor here comes from a man in his fifties or sixties who had recovered from COVID-19. CDR3s include the opening cysteine and the closing phenylalanine or tryptophan. A D gene is named only where the DNA matches it firmly. The size entry is marked missing in some rows and otherwise reads once, few, many or a size class.

.,TRBV27,.,TRBJ1-1,TGTGCCAGCAGTCAAGACAGTGCCTTGAACACTGAAGCTTTCTTT,CASSQDSALNTEAFF
.,TRBV2,few,TRBJ1-4,TGTGCCAGCAGGGCCCACCCAGTAACTAATGAAAAACTGTTTTTT,CASRAHPVTNEKLFF
.,TRBV19,.,TRBJ2-3,TGTGCCAGTAGTAAGCCTAGCACAGATACGCAGTATTTT,CASSKPSTDTQYF
TRBD1,TRBV4-1,.,TRBJ1-1,TGCGCCAGCAGCCAAGATGGAGGGACAGCGAACACTGAAGCTTTCTTT,CASSQDGGTANTEAFF
.,TRBV5-1,.,TRBJ1-1,TGCGCCAGCAGCTTACGGGGGGCAGGTACTGAAGCTTTCTTT,CASSLRGAGTEAFF
TRBD2,TRBV5-1,.,TRBJ2-5,TGCGCCAGCAGCCCCGGACTAGCAATGGAGACCCAGTACTTC,CASSPGLAMETQYF
.,TRBV19,few,TRBJ2-7,TGTGCCAGTAGTATAGAGCATAGCTATTACTACGAGCAGTACTTC,CASSIEHSYYYEQYF
.,TRBV28,.,TRBJ2-3,TGTGCCAGCAGTTCCTCCGTGGGGGCTGCTACGCAGTATTTT,CASSSSVGAATQYF
.,TRBV11-2,few,TRBJ2-2,TGTGCCAGCAGCTTAGATCGGACAGCCTACAACACCGGGGAGCTGTTTTTT,CASSLDRTAYNTGELFF
.,TRBV19,.,TRBJ2-2,TGTGCCAGTAGTATTCCCAGGGAGAACACCGGGGAGCTGTTTTTT,CASSIPRENTGELFF
.,TRBV6-4,.,TRBJ1-1,TGTGCCAGCAGTGCAACGGTGAACACTGAAGCTTTCTTT,CASSATVNTEAFF
.,TRBV14,.,TRBJ2-5,TGTGCCAGCAGCCAAGGATTCGCACAGGGAGGGGGAGAGACCCAGTACTTC,CASSQGFAQGGGETQYF
.,TRBV30,.,TRBJ2-3,TGTGCCTGGAGTGTCTCGGGGGGCACAGATACGCAGTATTTT,CAWSVSGGTDTQYF
TRBD1,TRBV5-1,.,TRBJ1-2,TGCGCCAGCAGCTTGCGAGGACAGGGGGCGGATGGCTACACCTTC,CASSLRGQGADGYTF
.,TRBV29-1,.,TRBJ2-7,TGCAGCGTGAGGGAAACTCCCGAGCAGTACTTC,CSVRETPEQYF
TRBD2,TRBV7-6,.,TRBJ2-2,TGTGCCAGCAGCCGAAGCGGGGGCGACACCGGGGAGCTGTTTTTT,CASSRSGGDTGELFF
.,TRBV19,once,TRBJ1-3,TGTGCCAGTACAAGGAGGTCTTTACTCTCTGGAAACACCATATATTTT,CASTRRSLLSGNTIYF
.,TRBV19,.,TRBJ2-1,TGTGCCAGCTCGAGACGGAGCTCCTACAATGAGCAGTTCTTC,CASSRRSSYNEQFF
TRBD1,TRBV10-3,.,TRBJ1-6,TGTGCCATCAGTGGCTGGACAGGTGATAATTCACCCCTCCACTTT,CAISGWTGDNSPLHF
.,TRBV5-5,.,TRBJ1-2,TGTGCCAGCAGCTTTGGTTATTCGGGCAGGACTAGATATGGCTACACCTTC,CASSFGYSGRTRYGYTF
.,TRBV4-1,.,TRBJ1-2,TGCGCCAGCAGCCAAGAACGCTCCTTCGGCGGGAAGAGTGGCTACACCTTC,CASSQERSFGGKSGYTF
.,TRBV6-1,.,TRBJ1-5,TGTGCCAGCAGTGACCTGGCAGGGGCGGGCGGCAATCAGCCCCAGCATTTT,CASSDLAGAGGNQPQHF
.,TRBV12-3/TRBV12-4,once,TRBJ1-5,TGTGCCAGCAGATATTATGATCAGCCCCAGCATTTT,CASRYYDQPQHF
TRBD2,TRBV7-9,.,TRBJ2-5,TGTGCCAGCAGCTCTTCACGCGGGGGGGCCATTCGAGAGACCCAGTACTTC,CASSSSRGGAIRETQYF
TRBD2,TRBV5-1,.,TRBJ2-3,TGCGCCAGCAGCCTAATTAGCGGGGGGGCTTCAGATACGCAGTATTTT,CASSLISGGASDTQYF
.,TRBV18,few,TRBJ2-5,TGTGCCAGCTCTCCCAGGGTGGATAGGGAGACCCAGTACTTC,CASSPRVDRETQYF
TRBD1,TRBV7-9,.,TRBJ1-1,TGTGCCAGCAGCGGACAGGGGTCGATCACTGAAGCTTTCTTT,CASSGQGSITEAFF